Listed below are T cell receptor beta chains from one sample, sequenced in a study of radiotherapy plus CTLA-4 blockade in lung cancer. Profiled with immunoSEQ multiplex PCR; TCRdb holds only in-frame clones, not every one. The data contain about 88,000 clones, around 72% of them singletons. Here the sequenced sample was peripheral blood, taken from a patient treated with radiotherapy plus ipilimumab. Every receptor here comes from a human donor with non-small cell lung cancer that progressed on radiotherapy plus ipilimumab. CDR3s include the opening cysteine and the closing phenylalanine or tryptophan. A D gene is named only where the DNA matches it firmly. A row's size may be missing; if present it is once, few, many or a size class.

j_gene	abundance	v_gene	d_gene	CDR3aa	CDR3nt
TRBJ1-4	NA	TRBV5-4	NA	CASSLGGTATGREKLFF	TGTGCCAGCAGCTTGGGGGGTACAGCCACGGGTAGGGAAAAACTGTTTTTT
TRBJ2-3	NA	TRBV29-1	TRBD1	CSAPGQGRDTQYF	TGCAGCGCCCCAGGACAGGGAAGAGATACGCAGTATTTT
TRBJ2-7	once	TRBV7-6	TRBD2	CASSLNGGGLTPYEQYF	TGTGCCAGCAGCTTAAATGGCGGGGGGCTGACCCCCTACGAGCAGTACTTC
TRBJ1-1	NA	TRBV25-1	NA	CASSEGRGAFF	TGTGCCAGCAGTGAAGGGAGGGGAGCTTTCTTT
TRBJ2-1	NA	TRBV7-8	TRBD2	CASSLWVAGGNEQFF	TGTGCCAGCAGCTTATGGGTAGCGGGAGGGAATGAGCAGTTCTTC
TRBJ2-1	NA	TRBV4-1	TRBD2	CASSHVPGLAGGVSYNEQFF	TGCGCCAGCAGCCACGTCCCGGGACTAGCGGGGGGGGTTTCCTACAATGAGCAGTTCTTC
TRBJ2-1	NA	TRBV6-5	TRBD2	CATRLAGVYNEQFF	TGTGCCACCCGACTAGCGGGAGTGTACAATGAGCAGTTCTTC
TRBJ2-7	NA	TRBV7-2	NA	CASSPPVGYEQYF	TGTGCCAGCAGCCCCCCGGTGGGCTACGAGCAGTACTTC
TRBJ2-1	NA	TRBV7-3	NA	CASSPSGTVYNEQFF	TGTGCCAGCAGCCCTTCGGGGACTGTATACAATGAGCAGTTCTTC
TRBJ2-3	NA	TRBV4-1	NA	CASSQPFIGLATDTQYF	TGCGCCAGCAGCCAACCGTTCATTGGACTTGCAACAGATACGCAGTATTTT
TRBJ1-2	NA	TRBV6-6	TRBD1	CASSYGGQPYGYTF	TGTGCCAGCAGTTACGGGGGACAGCCCTATGGCTACACCTTC
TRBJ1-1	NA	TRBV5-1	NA	CASSLKGEADTEAFF	TGCGCCAGCAGCTTGAAAGGGGAGGCGGACACTGAAGCTTTCTTT
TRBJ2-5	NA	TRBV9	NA	CASTRSGAPQETQYF	TGTGCCAGCACCCGTAGTGGGGCCCCCCAAGAGACCCAGTACTTC
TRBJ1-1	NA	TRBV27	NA	CASSPDSLYSLNTEAFF	TGTGCCAGCAGTCCGGACAGCCTTTACTCTCTGAACACTGAAGCTTTCTTT
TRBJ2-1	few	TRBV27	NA	CASSSDGYNEQFF	TGTGCCAGCAGTTCAGACGGATACAATGAGCAGTTCTTC
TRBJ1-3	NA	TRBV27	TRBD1	CASSQGAAGNTIYF	TGTGCCAGCAGCCAGGGGGCGGCTGGAAACACCATATATTTT
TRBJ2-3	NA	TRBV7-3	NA	CASSPTGSTDTQYF	TGTGCCAGCAGTCCAACAGGGAGCACAGATACGCAGTATTTT
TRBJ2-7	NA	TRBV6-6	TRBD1	CASSYSPDRTYEQYF	TGTGCCAGCAGTTACTCTCCGGACAGGACCTACGAGCAGTACTTC
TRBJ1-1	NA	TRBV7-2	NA	CASSSGVVGEAFF	TGTGCCAGCAGCTCCGGGGTGGTCGGTGAAGCTTTCTTT
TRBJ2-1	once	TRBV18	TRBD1	CASSPPGTGAYNEQFF	TGTGCCAGCTCACCACCGGGGACAGGGGCCTACAATGAGCAGTTCTTC
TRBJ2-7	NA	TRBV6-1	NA	CASSPHAGEQYF	TGTGCCAGCAGTCCCCACGCCGGCGAGCAGTACTTC
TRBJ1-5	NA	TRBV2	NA	CARREGGAREGQPQHF	TGTGCCCGCAGGGAGGGGGGGGCCCGAGAGGGTCAGCCCCAGCATTTT
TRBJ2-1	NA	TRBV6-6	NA	CASSPSGQSGYNEQFF	TGTGCCAGCAGCCCATCCGGACAGTCGGGGTACAATGAGCAGTTCTTC
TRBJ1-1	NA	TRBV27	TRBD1	CASKLTGTNTEAFF	TGTGCCAGCAAACTGACAGGGACGAACACTGAAGCTTTCTTT
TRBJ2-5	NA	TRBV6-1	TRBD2	CASSLNGGETQYF	TGTGCCAGCAGTCTCAACGGGGGGGAGACCCAGTACTTC
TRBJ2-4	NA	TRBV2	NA	CASAGGAKNIQYF	TGTGCCAGCGCCGGGGGAGCCAAAAACATTCAGTACTTC
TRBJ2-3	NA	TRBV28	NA	CASSQSRDFVNTQYF	TGTGCCAGCAGTCAGTCCCGGGACTTCGTGAATACGCAGTATTTT
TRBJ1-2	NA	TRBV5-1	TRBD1	CASSSSSDRIGGYTF	TGCGCCAGCAGCTCGAGCTCGGACAGGATTGGCGGCTACACCTTC
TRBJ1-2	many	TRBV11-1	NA	CASSFQGNGYTF	TGTGCCAGCAGCTTCCAGGGTAATGGCTACACCTTC
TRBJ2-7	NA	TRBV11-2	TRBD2	CASSLLRGGYEQYF	TGTGCCAGCAGCTTACTCCGGGGGGGGTACGAGCAGTACTTC